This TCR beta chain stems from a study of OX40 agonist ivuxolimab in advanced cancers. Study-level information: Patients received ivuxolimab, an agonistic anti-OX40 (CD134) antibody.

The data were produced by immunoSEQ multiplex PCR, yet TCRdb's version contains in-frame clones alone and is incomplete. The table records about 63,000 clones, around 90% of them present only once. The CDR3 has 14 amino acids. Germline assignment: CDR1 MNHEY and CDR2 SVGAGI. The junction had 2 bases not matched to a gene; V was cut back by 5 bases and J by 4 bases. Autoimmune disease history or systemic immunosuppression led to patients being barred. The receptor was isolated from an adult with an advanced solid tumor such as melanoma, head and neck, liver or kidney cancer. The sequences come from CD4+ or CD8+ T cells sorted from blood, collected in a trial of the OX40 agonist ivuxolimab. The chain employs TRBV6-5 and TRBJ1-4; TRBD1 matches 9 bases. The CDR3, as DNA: TGTGCCAGCAGTCCGGGACAGGGTAATGAAAAACTGTTTTTT. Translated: CASSPGQGNEKLFF.